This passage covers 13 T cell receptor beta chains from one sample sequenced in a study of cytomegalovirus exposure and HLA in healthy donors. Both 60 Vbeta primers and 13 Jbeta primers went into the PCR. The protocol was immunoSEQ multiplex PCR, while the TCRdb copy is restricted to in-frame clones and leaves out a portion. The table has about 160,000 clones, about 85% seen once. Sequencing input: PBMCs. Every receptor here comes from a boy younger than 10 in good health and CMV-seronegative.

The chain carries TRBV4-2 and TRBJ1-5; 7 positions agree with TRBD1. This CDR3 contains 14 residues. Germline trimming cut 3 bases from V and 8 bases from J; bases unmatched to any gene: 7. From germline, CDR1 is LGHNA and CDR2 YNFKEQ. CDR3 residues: CASSHQQGSEPQHF. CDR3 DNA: TGTGCCAGCAGCCATCAACAGGGGTCTGAGCCCCAGCATTTT.

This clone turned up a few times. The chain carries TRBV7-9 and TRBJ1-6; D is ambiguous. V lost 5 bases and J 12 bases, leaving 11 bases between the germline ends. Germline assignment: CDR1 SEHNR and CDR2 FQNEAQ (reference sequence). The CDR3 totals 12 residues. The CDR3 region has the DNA TGTGCCAGCAGCCCTCCCGAGGGACCCCTCCACTTT. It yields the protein CASSPPEGPLHF.

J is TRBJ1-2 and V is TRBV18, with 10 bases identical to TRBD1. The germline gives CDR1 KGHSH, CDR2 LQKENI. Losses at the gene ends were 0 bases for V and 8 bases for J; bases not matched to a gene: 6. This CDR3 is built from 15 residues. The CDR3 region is CASSPPTGGVYGYTF. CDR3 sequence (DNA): TGTGCCAGCTCACCACCGACAGGGGGCGTCTACGGCTACACCTTC.

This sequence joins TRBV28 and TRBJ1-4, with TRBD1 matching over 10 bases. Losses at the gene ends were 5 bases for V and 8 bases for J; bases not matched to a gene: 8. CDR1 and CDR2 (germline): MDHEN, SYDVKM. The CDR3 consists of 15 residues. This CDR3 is CASSPWTGGGEKLFF. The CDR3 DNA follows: TGTGCCAGCAGTCCCTGGACAGGGGGGGGAGAAAAACTGTTTTTT.

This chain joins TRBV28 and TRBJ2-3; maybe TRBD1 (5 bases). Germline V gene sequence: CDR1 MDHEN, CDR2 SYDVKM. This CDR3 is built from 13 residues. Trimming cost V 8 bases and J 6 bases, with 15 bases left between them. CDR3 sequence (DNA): TGTGCCAGCGGCAGGGAAGGGGCCGATACGCAGTATTTT. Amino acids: CASGREGADTQYF.

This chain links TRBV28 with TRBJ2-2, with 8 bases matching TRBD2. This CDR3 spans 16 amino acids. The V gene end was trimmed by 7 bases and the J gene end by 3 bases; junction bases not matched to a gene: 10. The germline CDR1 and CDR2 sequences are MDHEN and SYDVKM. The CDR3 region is CASTSGGGRYTGELFF. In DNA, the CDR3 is TGTGCCAGCACCTCCGGGGGGGGCCGATACACCGGGGAGCTGTTTTTT.

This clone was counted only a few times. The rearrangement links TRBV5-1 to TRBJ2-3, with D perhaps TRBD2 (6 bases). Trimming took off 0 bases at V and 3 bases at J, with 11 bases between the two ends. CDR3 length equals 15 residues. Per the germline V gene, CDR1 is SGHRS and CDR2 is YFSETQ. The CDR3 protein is CASSLDGTPTDTQYF. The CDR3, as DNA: TGCGCCAGCAGCTTGGACGGGACTCCTACAGATACGCAGTATTTT. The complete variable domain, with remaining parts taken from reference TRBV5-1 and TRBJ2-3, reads KAGVTQTPRYLIKTRGQQVTLSCSPISGHRSVSWYQQTPGQGLQFLFEYFSETQRNKGNFPGRFSGRQFSNSRSEMNVSTLELGDSALYLCASSLDGTPTDTQYFGPGTRLTVL.

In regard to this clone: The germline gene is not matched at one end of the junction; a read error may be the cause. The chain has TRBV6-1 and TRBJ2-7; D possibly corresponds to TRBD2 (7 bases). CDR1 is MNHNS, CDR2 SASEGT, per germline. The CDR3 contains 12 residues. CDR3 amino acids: CASSEAGGGVHF. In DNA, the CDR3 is TGTGCCAGCAGTGAAGCAGGGGGGGGTGTGCACTTC.

The CDR3 reads CASSFTGVEQYF. DNA for the CDR3: TGTGCCAGCAGCTTTACAGGGGTCGAGCAGTACTTC. The chain links TRBV7-2 to TRBJ2-7, with 7 bases fitting TRBD1. The CDR3 extends over 12 amino acids. Trimming took 3 bases from V and 6 from J; bases not matched to a gene: 2. Germline CDR1 and CDR2: SGHTA and FQGNSA.

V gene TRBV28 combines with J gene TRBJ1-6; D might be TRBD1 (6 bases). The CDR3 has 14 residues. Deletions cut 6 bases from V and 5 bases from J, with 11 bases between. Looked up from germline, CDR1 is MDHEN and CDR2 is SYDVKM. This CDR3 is CASSQGSDNSPLHF. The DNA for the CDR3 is TGTGCCAGCAGCCAGGGGAGTGATAATTCACCCCTCCACTTT.

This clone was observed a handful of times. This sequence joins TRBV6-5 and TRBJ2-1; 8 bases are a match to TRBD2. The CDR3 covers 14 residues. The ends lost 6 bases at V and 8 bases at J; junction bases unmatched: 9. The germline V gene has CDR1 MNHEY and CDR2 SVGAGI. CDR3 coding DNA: TGTGCCAGCAGCCCCGGGGTGCGGGGGGATGAGCAGTTCTTC. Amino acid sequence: CASSPGVRGDEQFF.

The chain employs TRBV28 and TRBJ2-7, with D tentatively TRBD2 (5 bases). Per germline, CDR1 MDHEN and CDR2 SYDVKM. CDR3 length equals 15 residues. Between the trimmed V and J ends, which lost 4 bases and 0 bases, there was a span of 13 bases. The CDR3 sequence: CASSSAGSSSYEQYV. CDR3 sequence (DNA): TGTGCCAGCAGTTCCGCGGGCTCTAGCTCCTACGAGCAGTACGTC.

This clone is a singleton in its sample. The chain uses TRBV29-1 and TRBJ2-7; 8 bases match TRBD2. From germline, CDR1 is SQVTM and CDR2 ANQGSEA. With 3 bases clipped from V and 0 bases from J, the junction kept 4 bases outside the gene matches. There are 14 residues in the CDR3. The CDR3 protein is CSVEGSGASYEQYF. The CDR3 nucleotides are TGCAGCGTTGAGGGTAGCGGGGCCTCCTACGAGCAGTACTTC.